The 21 T cell receptor beta chains below all came from one sample that was sequenced in a study of identical twins. TCRdb used MiXCR to reprocess the 5' RACE reads, holding one entry per CDR3 protein. The sample lists about 810,000 distinct CDR3 sequences; 9% to 15% were seen once. These same data were also listed under a study on yellow fever vaccine responses in identical twins.

The sequencing input was PBMCs. These receptors were taken from a woman in her late teens or twenties in good health.

This chain joins TRBV29-1 and TRBJ2-2; D unclear. The CDR3 has 12 amino acids. CDR1 is SQVTM and CDR2 is ANQGSEA in the germline V gene. Deletions cut 4 bases from V and 3 bases from J, with 6 bases between. CDR3 amino acids: CSVVRYTGELFF. DNA of the CDR3: TGCAGCGTTGTCCGTTACACCGGGGAGCTGTTTTTT.

The chain employs TRBV3-1 and TRBJ2-7; D is ambiguous. Germline V gene data show CDR1 as LGHDT and CDR2 as YNNKEL (reference sequence). The CDR3 loop spans 12 amino acids. V lost 3 bases and J 0 bases, leaving 3 bases between the germline ends. The CDR3 protein is CASSHGSYEQYV. The CDR3 DNA reads as TGTGCCAGCAGCCACGGCTCCTACGAGCAGTACGTC.

The chain employs TRBV15 and TRBJ2-5; D is perhaps TRBD1 or TRBD2 (5 bases each). Trimming took off 0 bases at V and 3 bases at J, with 11 bases between the two ends. This CDR3 has 15 residues. Looked up from germline, CDR1 is LNHNV and CDR2 is YYDKDF (reference sequence). This CDR3 reads CATSRDLGAEETQYF. The DNA for the CDR3 is TGTGCCACCAGCAGAGATCTCGGGGCAGAAGAGACCCAGTACTTC.

The J gene is TRBJ2-5, the V gene TRBV4-3; D could derive from TRBD1 or TRBD2 (5 bases each). Germline V gene data show CDR1 as LGHNA and CDR2 as YSLEER. V lost 1 base and J lost 5, with 17 bases in between. This CDR3 has 16 amino acids. The chain's CDR3 is CASSQAGTLVGETQYF. CDR3 nucleotides: TGCGCCAGCAGCCAAGCCGGGACGCTAGTCGGGGAGACCCAGTACTTC.

V gene TRBV15 combines with J gene TRBJ2-1; 8 bases agree with TRBD1. The germline CDR1 and CDR2 sequences are LNHNV and YYDKDF (reference sequence). The CDR3 is 13 amino acids. V shed 8 bases, J shed 12 bases, and the junction held 12 bases outside the gene matches. The CDR3 here is CATSGQAAQVQFF. The CDR3 region has the DNA TGTGCCACCTCGGGACAGGCGGCCCAGGTGCAGTTCTTC. Complete variable domain (other parts from reference TRBV15 and TRBJ2-1): DAMVIQNPRYQVTQFGKPVTLSCSQTLNHNVMYWYQQKSSQAPKLLFHYYDKDFNNEADTPDNFQSRRPNTSFCFLDIRSPGLGDTAMYLCATSGQAAQVQFFGPGTRLTVL.

This clonotype was seen a few times. An end of the junction does not agree with germline; a read error may underlie this. The CDR3 sequence is CASRDRGALQPQHF. The CDR3 coding sequence is TGTGCCAGCCGTGACAGGGGGGCCCTCCAGCCCCAGCATTTT. This chain connects TRBV2 to TRBJ1-5, with 9 bases identical to TRBD1. The CDR3 totals 14 residues. Germline V gene sequence: CDR1 SNHLY, CDR2 FYNNEI.

At least ten counts were recorded for this clonotype. This chain uses TRBV28 with TRBJ2-1; 10 bases match TRBD2. The CDR3 extends over 15 amino acids. With V trimmed by 8 bases and J by 4 bases, 8 bases remained unmatched. From germline, CDR1 is MDHEN and CDR2 SYDVKM. The CDR3 spells CASYPQTSGYNEQFF. The CDR3 DNA is TGTGCCAGCTACCCCCAGACTAGCGGGTACAATGAGCAGTTCTTC.

This clonotype has a handful of counts. The CDR3 DNA follows: TGTGCCAGCAGTTCGGCGCGCAGCTATGGCTACACCTTC. Protein product: CASSSARSYGYTF. The V and J genes are TRBV12-3 or TRBV12-4 and TRBJ1-2; D unclear. V was pared by 4 bases and J by 4 bases, with 10 bases between. The CDR3 runs to 13 residues.

This clonotype has a handful of counts. This chain links TRBV12-3 or TRBV12-4 with TRBJ2-1; TRBD2 agrees at 7 bases. Trimming at V came to 7 bases and at J to 9 bases, leaving 12 bases not matched to a gene. CDR3 length: 14 residues. The CDR3 nucleotides are TGTGCCAGCATTCGGGACTATCCGTACGCTGAGCAGTTCTTC. As protein: CASIRDYPYAEQFF.

This chain links TRBV7-9 with TRBJ2-1; D may be TRBD1 (5 bases). The CDR3 runs 12 residues. V was shortened by 6 bases and J by 8 bases, with 11 bases between the two germline ends. Germline CDR1 is SEHNR and CDR2 is FQNEAQ (reference sequence). The CDR3 bases are TGTGCCAGCAGAATGGGCAGGGATGAGCAGTTCTTC. Translation gives CASRMGRDEQFF.

The rearrangement links TRBV24-1 to TRBJ2-5; the D gene is possibly TRBD2 (7 bases). V was cut by 9 bases and J by 2 bases, with 18 bases left in between. The CDR3 consists of 15 residues. Germline values: CDR1 KGHDR, CDR2 SFDVKD. The CDR3 loop is CATGGGAEEQETQYF. As DNA, the CDR3 is TGTGCCACCGGGGGGGGGGCCGAAGAACAAGAGACCCAGTACTTC.

This chain uses TRBV14 with TRBJ2-1; D not certain. The length of the CDR3 is 14 residues. CDR1 is SGHDN and CDR2 is FVKESK in the germline V gene. V dropped 2 bases and J dropped 6 bases, with 11 bases sitting between them. This CDR3 is CASSQRPLINEQFF. CDR3 DNA sequence: TGTGCCAGCAGCCAACGCCCCTTAATCAATGAGCAGTTCTTC.

The chain combines TRBV4-1 with TRBJ1-6; 8 bases agree with TRBD1. Germline values: CDR1 MGHRA, CDR2 YSYEKL. V gave up 0 bases and J gave up 9 bases; unmatched junction bases: 7. The CDR3 consists of 16 residues. The CDR3 nucleotides read TGCGCCAGCAGCCAAGAGGTGCAGGGGGCGCGTTCACCCCTCCACTTT. It codes for CASSQEVQGARSPLHF.

This chain uses TRBV24-1 with TRBJ2-5, with D maybe TRBD2 (5 bases). Trimming left V 5 bases short and J 4 bases short, with 16 bases between. Per germline, CDR1 KGHDR and CDR2 SFDVKD. This CDR3 has 15 residues. CDR3 sequence reads: CATSAVAEGLETQYF. DNA for the CDR3: TGTGCCACCAGTGCGGTAGCTGAGGGCTTAGAGACCCAGTACTTC.

This clonotype was observed a handful of times. The J gene is TRBJ2-7, the V gene TRBV7-9; TRBD2 agrees at 7 bases. Per germline, CDR1 SEHNR and CDR2 FQNEAQ (reference sequence). This CDR3 has 13 amino acids. With V trimmed by 7 bases and J by 4 bases, 7 bases remained unmatched. Here the CDR3 DNA reads TGTGCCAGCACCAGGACTAGACCTTACGAGCAGTACTTC. Its translation is CASTRTRPYEQYF.

This clonotype occurred many times. This chain links TRBV5-1 with TRBJ2-3; 8 nucleotides agree with TRBD2. The CDR3 is made up of 16 amino acids. J lost 0 bases, V lost 0 bases, and 3 bases had no gene match. Germline V gene sequence: CDR1 SGHRS, CDR2 YFSETQ. CDR3 loop: CASSLGLALSTDTQYF. The DNA of the CDR3 is TGCGCCAGCAGCTTGGGACTAGCGCTAAGCACAGATACGCAGTATTTT.

J is TRBJ2-3 and V is TRBV29-1, with D maybe TRBD1 (6 bases). V gave up 7 bases and J gave up 0 bases, with 11 bases separating them. In germline, CDR1 is SQVTM, CDR2 ANQGSEA. The CDR3 covers 13 residues. The CDR3 DNA is TGCAGCGCCGACAGGTCTAGCACAGATACGCAGTATTTT. Its translation: CSADRSSTDTQYF.

This clonotype was found a few times. The rearrangement uses TRBV27 and TRBJ1-5; possibly TRBD1 for D (6 bases). Germline V gene lookup returns CDR1 MNHEY and CDR2 SMNVEV (reference sequence). Trimming took off 5 bases at V and 3 bases at J, with 11 bases between the two ends. The CDR3 runs to 14 residues. The CDR3 DNA follows: TGTGCCAGCAGTCCGGGACACTACAATCAGCCCCAGCATTTT. Its protein product is CASSPGHYNQPQHF.

The chain uses TRBV24-1 and TRBJ2-5; D is undetermined. CDR3 length: 11 residues. From germline, CDR1 is KGHDR and CDR2 SFDVKD. The V and J ends lost 9 bases and 3 bases respectively, with 7 bases between them. CDR3 nucleotides: TGTGCCACCGCGGCGGAAGAGACCCAGTACTTC. This codes for CATAAEETQYF.

This clonotype has more than one count but fewer than ten. The chain joins TRBV3-1 to TRBJ2-7; D uncertain. Trimming took 4 bases from V and 7 from J, leaving 8 bases between them. The germline CDR1 and CDR2 sequences are LGHDT and YNNKEL (reference sequence). CDR3 size: 11 residues. CDR3 loop: CASSPDREQYF. Here the CDR3 DNA reads TGTGCCAGCAGCCCGGACCGGGAGCAGTACTTC.

This clonotype came up a few times. The chain combines TRBV6-1 with TRBJ2-5; D ambiguous. V was shortened by 6 bases and J by 5 bases, with 13 bases between the two germline ends. The CDR3 totals 13 residues. Germline V gene lookup returns CDR1 MNHNS and CDR2 SASEGT. DNA for the CDR3: TGTGCCAGCAGGCCCGCCCTAGTCGAGACCCAGTACTTC. It yields the protein CASRPALVETQYF.